Listed here is a single T cell receptor (beta chain). Per the authors' pipeline: Researchers report that nucleated cell counts were estimated from reference gene primer amplification. Sequencing used immunoSEQ multiplex PCR; TCRdb keeps in-frame clones, though not all of them. Clonal size and the V and J genes are those of that table, whereas D and trimming came from the DNA. The table shows roughly 250,000 clones, with approximately 90% occurring only once. Trimming stripped 1 base from V and 3 bases from J, with 12 bases between. CDR3 length equals 15 residues. CDR1 MGHRA and CDR2 YSYEKL come from the germline V gene. The data derive from a study of blood T cell repertoires in COVID-19. Study summary: Collection of acute and convalescent COVID-19 samples took place in the United States, Italy and Spain.

This chain uses TRBV4-1 with TRBJ1-2; D might be TRBD1 (5 bases). Sequenced: peripheral blood. The origin of this receptor is a woman between 40 and 50 years old with acute or convalescent COVID-19. CDR3 loop: CASSQGAGMHYGYTF. The CDR3 nucleotides are TGCGCCAGCAGCCAAGGGGCAGGGATGCACTATGGCTACACCTTC.